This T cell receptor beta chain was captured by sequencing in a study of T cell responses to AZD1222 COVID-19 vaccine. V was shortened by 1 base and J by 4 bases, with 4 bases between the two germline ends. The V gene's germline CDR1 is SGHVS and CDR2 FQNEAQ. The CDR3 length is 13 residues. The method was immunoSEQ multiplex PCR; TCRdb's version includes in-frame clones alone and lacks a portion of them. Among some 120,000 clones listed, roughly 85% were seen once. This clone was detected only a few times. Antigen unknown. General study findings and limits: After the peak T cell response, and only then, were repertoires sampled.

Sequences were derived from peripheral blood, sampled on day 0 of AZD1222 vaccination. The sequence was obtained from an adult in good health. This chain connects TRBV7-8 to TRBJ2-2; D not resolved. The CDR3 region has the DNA TGTGCCAGCAGCTTAGGGATCACCGGGGAGCTGTTTTTT. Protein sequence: CASSLGITGELFF.